This T cell receptor (beta chain) was profiled in a study of human T cells and chemical hapten exposure (dated by TCRdb to about 2021). Concerning the study at large: For sensitization, 2% DPC in acetone was applied to an approximately 2 cm by approximately 2 cm area of upper inner arm skin. Throughout the approximately 25-week study period, patients were also given weekly therapeutic DPC doses on the scalp. Peripheral blood TCR repertoire changes were tracked in vivo in alopecia patients during primary and secondary sensitization to the hapten diphenylcyclopropenone (DPC). Alopecia areata with under or over 50% scalp involvement, alopecia totalis and alopecia universalis were represented in the patient cohort, which was mostly female. Patient blood was sampled pre-sensitization (week 0) and at 2, 6 and about 24 weeks after DPC sensitization. Blood for TCR sequencing was provided by twenty-nine alopecia patients at one to four time points (pre-sensitization, 2, 6 and 24 weeks). Patch testing was performed on the upper back with Finn chambers containing 0.01% DPC, and the patch tests were scored after 6 days according to International Contact Dermatitis Research Group standards. The libraries were sequenced as a pool, and the TCR yield per sample differed mostly because of small variations in library volumes within the pool.

The method behind the library was RACE. The sequencing machine was a NextSeq 500. Library preparation attached unique molecular identifiers to individual cDNA molecules for quantitative, reproducible TCR counting. Both TCR alpha and TCR beta chains were sequenced from each blood RNA sample. Per the source publication's procedure: A median of around 100,000 TCRs per sample was observed, with a range of roughly 20,000 to 700,000. The Decombinator software suite was used to annotate V, J and CDR3 in the TCR reads. For PS versus PT1 abundance plots, all samples were subsampled to the same number of TCRs (28,000). TCRs were defined as expanded if absent before sensitization and observed at least eight times at the 2-week time point. TCRdb trimmed the raw reads at Q25, called clones with MiXCR and kept productive beta chains. For every CDR3 protein sequence, its rows merge into one entry that carries the most common genes and DNA. TCRdb assigned the V and J calls; the authors' analysis was not used. This sample comprises around 350,000 distinct CDR3 sequences, 5.5% of them detected only once. The leading ten clones occupy over 6.5% of the sample.

The germline V gene sets CDR1 to MNHEY and CDR2 to SVGAGI. From the cysteine through the phenylalanine, the CDR3 covers 11 amino acids. Solely the CDR3 DNA is kept, with 33 bases framed from the first base. The V end loses 5 bases and the J end loses 11 bases, and a stretch of 12 bases separates them. Interpreted using the paper, the time point label stands for: pre-sensitization, week 0. The treatment or condition label of this sample denotes: therapeutic diphenylcyclopropenone sensitization with weekly scalp DPC. At each patch-test visit, blood was drawn before the patch test was applied. Patients were considered eligible if aged 18 to 70, diagnosed with alopecia and deemed suitable for DPC therapy, and patients were excluded if pregnant. Total RNA was isolated from unfractionated whole blood collected in Tempus Blood RNA tubes. Worth noting for this clonotype: What antigen it recognizes has not been identified. Base qualities are not at hand, and no much larger clone is one base apart.

Overall study outcomes, separate from this receptor: Compared with pre-sensitization or healthy control sets, expanded TCRs formed significantly more large CDR3 similarity clusters, which is consistent with antigen-driven responses. After repeated subsampling, the strength of the expansion versus patch-test correlation and the threshold at which it became significant changed. Alopecia, a presumed autoimmune disease, was present in all patients, so the immune response of the patients might differ from that of healthy individuals. A positive correlation was found between the number of PT1 expanded TCRs and patch test score, with significance reached at thresholds 8, 16 and 32 but not 4. DPC sensitization did not change the number of TCRs with a frequency above 1 in 1000, and there was no evidence of changes in global repertoire structure.

This TCR was sampled from a woman between 18 and 30 years old with alopecia areata. Some clones in this sample may be carry-over from other donors' samples. This material consisted of whole blood, taken in connection with sensitization to the hapten diphenylcyclopropenone (DPC). The chain uses TRBV6-5 and TRBJ1-1; D gene: possibly TRBD1, on 5 matching bases. The CDR3 protein sequence reads: CASSPGGGAFF. The nucleotides read TGTGCCAGCAGTCCGGGCGGGGGGGCTTTCTTT.